Shown below are 18 T cell receptor beta chains from a single sample sequenced in a study of vaccination and CD4 T cells after COVID-19. Sequence data for DNA of cultured CD4+ T cells were generated by the Oncomine TCR Beta short-read assay. A single record per CDR3 protein comes from TCRdb applying MiXCR to the PCR reads. The data contain around 16,000 distinct CDR3 sequences, approximately 54% of them singletons. The treatment: roughly 11-day PBMC culture with coronavirus spike peptide pools or control peptides (ViraFEST assay). The antigens these receptors bind are not known. The sequencing sample was made of CD4+ T cells from blood, cultured in vitro. The receptors originated from a human donor who had recovered from COVID-19.

This clonotype was counted only a few times. J is TRBJ1-5 and V is TRBV20-1; the D is unclear. Germline V gene data show CDR1 as DFQATT and CDR2 as SNEGSKA (reference sequence). V was clipped by 5 bases and J by 3 bases, with 8 bases between them. The CDR3 spans 12 residues. This CDR3 reads CSAGSNNQPQHF. In nucleotides, the CDR3 is TGCAGTGCTGGCTCCAACAATCAGCCCCAGCATTTT.

This clonotype turned up a few times. This chain connects TRBV20-1 to TRBJ2-1; TRBD2 matches at 7 bases. The germline V gene has CDR1 DFQATT and CDR2 SNEGSKA (reference sequence). V shed 4 bases, J shed 5 bases, and the junction held 8 bases outside the gene matches. CDR3 length: 14 amino acids. CDR3 residues: CSAKTRDYHNEQFF. The CDR3, as DNA: TGCAGTGCTAAGACCCGGGACTACCACAATGAGCAGTTCTTC.

Here the CDR3 reads CASSLGTRHSYEQYF. The CDR3 bases are TGTGCCAGCAGCTTAGGGACTCGCCACTCCTACGAGCAGTACTTC. The chain has TRBV11-2 and TRBJ2-7; D possibly corresponds to TRBD2 (5 bases). V gave up 1 base and J gave up 0 bases, with 10 bases separating them. In germline, CDR1 is SGHAT, CDR2 FQNNGV. This CDR3 spans 15 amino acids.

V is TRBV12-3 or TRBV12-4 and J is TRBJ1-5, with a tentative D call TRBD1 (6 bases). CDR3 length equals 15 residues. Trimming removed 6 bases at V and 6 bases at J, with 18 bases between. CDR3 DNA sequence: TGTGCCAGCAGGCCCGAGGGGGGCATAGGTCAGCCCCAGCATTTT. Its protein is CASRPEGGIGQPQHF.

This chain uses TRBV6-2 or TRBV6-3 with TRBJ1-5; no definite D call. Germline assignment: CDR1 MNHEY and CDR2 SVGEGT. Trimming took 0 bases from V and 4 from J, leaving 7 bases between them. This CDR3 has 14 residues. The CDR3 loop reads CASSYSNANQPQHF. The DNA for the CDR3 is TGTGCCAGCAGTTACTCGAACGCAAATCAGCCCCAGCATTTT.

The chain uses TRBV5-4 and TRBJ2-5; 11 nucleotides align to TRBD2. Germline V lookup: CDR1 SGHNT, CDR2 YYREEE (reference sequence). V dropped 4 bases and J dropped 2; count of bases not matched to a gene: 7. The length of the CDR3 is 16 residues. The CDR3 nucleotides read TGTGCCAGCAGCAATACAGGGACTAGCGGACAAGAGACCCAGTACTTC. Translation: CASSNTGTSGQETQYF. The whole variable domain, filled in from reference TRBV5-4 and TRBJ2-5, reads ETGVTQSPTHLIKTRGQQVTLRCSSQSGHNTVSWYQQALGQGPQFIFQYYREEENGRGNFPPRFSGLQFPNYSSELNVNALELDDSALYLCASSNTGTSGQETQYFGPGTRLLVL.

V and J are TRBV6-2 or TRBV6-3 and TRBJ1-1, with 8 bases that match TRBD1. V lost 7 bases and J lost 3; bases outside the gene matches: 4. The CDR3 is made up of 13 amino acids. Germline V gene lookup returns CDR1 MNHEY and CDR2 SVGEGT. Here the CDR3 DNA reads TGTGCCAGCAATCGACAGGGGTACACTGAAGCTTTCTTT. It translates to CASNRQGYTEAFF.

V usage is TRBV21-1 and J usage is TRBJ2-5; TRBD1, as called in the table, went unchecked against the DNA. TRBV21-1 is assigned pseudogene status. The CDR3 is 16 residues long. The CDR3 bases are TGTGCCAGCAGGAAAGGGGCAGGGGGACTCCAAGAGACCCAGTACTTC. This sequence encodes CASRKGAGGLQETQYF.

The chain employs TRBV15 and TRBJ1-4; D is possibly TRBD1 (6 bases). The CDR3 sequence is 16 residues long. Germline CDR1 is LNHNV and CDR2 is YYDKDF (reference sequence). The V end was cut by 0 bases, the J end by 6 bases, with 14 bases between. The CDR3: CATSRDRFGTYEKLFF. In DNA form, the CDR3 reads TGTGCCACCAGCAGAGATCGATTTGGGACATATGAAAAACTGTTTTTT.

This clonotype was picked up a small number of times. The chain carries TRBV20-1 and TRBJ2-5, with D unresolved. The CDR3 is 14 residues long. Germline V gives CDR1 DFQATT, CDR2 SNEGSKA (reference sequence). The V and J ends lost 5 bases and 1 base respectively, with 14 bases between them. CDR3 in DNA: TGCAGTGCTCTGAGTCTCGGCACCCAAGAGACCCAGTACTTC. Amino acids: CSALSLGTQETQYF.

The CDR3 loop is CASSPFPDTQYF. CDR3 nucleotides: TGTGCCAGCAGCCCTTTCCCAGATACGCAGTATTTT. The chain joins TRBV12-3 or TRBV12-4 to TRBJ2-3; unclear D gene. CDR3 length equals 12 residues. Trimming removed 6 bases at V and 4 bases at J, with 8 bases between.

V is TRBV6-1 and J is TRBJ1-2, with D possibly matching TRBD1 (5 bases). Germline values: CDR1 MNHNS, CDR2 SASEGT. The CDR3 is made up of 14 amino acids. Trimming shortened V by 7 bases and J by 4 bases, and 16 bases separated the two germline ends. The CDR3 protein is CASTPSGGIYGYTF. The CDR3 DNA is TGTGCCAGCACCCCAAGTGGGGGAATCTATGGCTACACCTTC.

This clonotype was counted between two and nine times. The chain joins TRBV6-5 to TRBJ1-2; the D gene is possibly TRBD1 (6 bases). The germline V gene has CDR1 MNHEY and CDR2 SVGAGI. This CDR3 is 13 amino acids long. V lost 4 bases and J lost 7, with 13 bases in between. CDR3 DNA: TGTGCCAGCAGTTCACAGGGATCGGTTGGCTACACCTTC. Translating gives CASSSQGSVGYTF.

The chain recombines TRBV20-1 with TRBJ2-3; D is unclear. CDR1 is DFQATT and CDR2 is SNEGSKA in the germline V gene (reference sequence). The CDR3 length is 14 residues. The V end was cut by 4 bases, the J end by 1 base, with 12 bases between. CDR3 amino acids: CSATQAHRTDTQYF. In nucleotides, the CDR3 is TGCAGTGCTACTCAGGCCCACCGCACAGATACGCAGTATTTT.

The chain uses TRBV12-3 or TRBV12-4 and TRBJ2-2; D unresolved. V was clipped by 2 bases and J by 4 bases, with 8 bases between them. The CDR3 sequence is 14 residues long. CDR3 in amino acids: CASSLFSVTGELFF. CDR3 nucleotide sequence: TGTGCCAGCAGTTTATTCAGCGTCACCGGGGAGCTGTTTTTT.

This clonotype was found a few times. The chain couples TRBV7-3 to TRBJ1-2; 10 bases match TRBD1. V lost 5 bases to trimming and J lost 7 bases; unmatched junction nucleotides: 4. Germline V gives CDR1 SGHTA, CDR2 FQGTGA. CDR3 length: 13 residues. CDR3 in amino acids: CASSLTGGSGYTF. The CDR3 coding sequence is TGTGCCAGCAGCCTGACAGGGGGCTCTGGCTACACCTTC.

The rearrangement uses TRBV7-9 and TRBJ2-7, with a possible D match to TRBD2 (6 bases). The CDR3 is 15 residues long. Between the trimmed V and J ends, which lost 3 bases and 5 bases, there was a span of 17 bases. The germline gives CDR1 SEHNR, CDR2 FQNEAQ (reference sequence). The CDR3 spells CASSFGEGLTDEQYF. CDR3 in DNA: TGTGCCAGCAGCTTTGGTGAAGGACTAACAGACGAGCAGTACTTC.

Relative to its sample, this clonotype is medium-sized. The J gene is TRBJ1-2, the V gene TRBV7-8; 9 nucleotides match TRBD1. The germline V gene has CDR1 SGHVS and CDR2 FQNEAQ. V shed 4 bases, J shed 8 bases, and the junction held 11 bases outside the gene matches. The length of the CDR3 is 15 residues. The CDR3 here is CASSSSSQGAGGYTF. The DNA for the CDR3 is TGTGCCAGCAGCTCATCGTCACAGGGGGCTGGGGGCTACACCTTC.